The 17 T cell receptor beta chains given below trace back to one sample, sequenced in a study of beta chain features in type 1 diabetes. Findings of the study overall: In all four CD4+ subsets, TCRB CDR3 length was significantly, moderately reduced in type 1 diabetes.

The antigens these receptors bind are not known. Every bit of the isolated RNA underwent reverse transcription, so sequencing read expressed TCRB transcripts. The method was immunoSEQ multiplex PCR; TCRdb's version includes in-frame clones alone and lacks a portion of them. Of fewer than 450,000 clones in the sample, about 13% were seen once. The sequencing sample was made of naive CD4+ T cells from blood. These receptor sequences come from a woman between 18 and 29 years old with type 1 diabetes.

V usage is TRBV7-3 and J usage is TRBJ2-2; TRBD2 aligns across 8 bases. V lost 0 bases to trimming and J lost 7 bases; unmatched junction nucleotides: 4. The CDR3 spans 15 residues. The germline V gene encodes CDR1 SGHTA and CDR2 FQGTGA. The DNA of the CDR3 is TGTGCCAGCAGCTTAACGCGGGGGGCGGACGGGGAGCTGTTTTTT. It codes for CASSLTRGADGELFF.

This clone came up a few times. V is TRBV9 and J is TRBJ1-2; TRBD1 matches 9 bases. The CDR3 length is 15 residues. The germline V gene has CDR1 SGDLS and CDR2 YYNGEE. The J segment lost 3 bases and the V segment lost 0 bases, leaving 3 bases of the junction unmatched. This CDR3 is CASSVDDRGDYGYTF. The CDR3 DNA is TGTGCCAGCAGCGTAGATGACAGGGGGGACTATGGCTACACCTTC.

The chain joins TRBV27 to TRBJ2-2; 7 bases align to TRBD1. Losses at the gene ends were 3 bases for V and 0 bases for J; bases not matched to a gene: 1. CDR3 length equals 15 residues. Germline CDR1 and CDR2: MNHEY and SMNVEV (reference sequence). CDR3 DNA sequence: TGTGCCAGCAGTTTCGGGACAGCGAACACCGGGGAGCTGTTTTTT. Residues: CASSFGTANTGELFF.

The CDR3 protein is CASSTRDTYTQYF. The CDR3 DNA reads TGCGCCAGCAGCACCCGGGACACCTATACGCAGTATTTT. This chain uses TRBV5-1 with TRBJ2-3, with D perhaps matching TRBD1 (6 bases). The CDR3 is 13 amino acids. In germline, CDR1 is SGHRS, CDR2 YFSETQ. Between the trimmed V and J ends, which lost 4 bases and 7 bases, there was a span of 13 bases.

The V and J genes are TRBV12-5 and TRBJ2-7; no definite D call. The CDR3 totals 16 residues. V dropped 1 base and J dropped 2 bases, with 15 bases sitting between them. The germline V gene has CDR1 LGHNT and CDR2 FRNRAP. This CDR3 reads CASGLELIDTTYEQYV. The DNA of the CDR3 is TGTGCTAGTGGTTTGGAGCTGATCGACACCACCTACGAGCAGTACGTC.

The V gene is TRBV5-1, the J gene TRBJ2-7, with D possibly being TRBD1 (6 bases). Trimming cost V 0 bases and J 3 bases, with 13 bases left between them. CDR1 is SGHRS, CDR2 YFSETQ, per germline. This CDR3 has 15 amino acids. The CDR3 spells CASSLAEGHFYEQYV. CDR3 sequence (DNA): TGCGCCAGCAGCTTGGCCGAGGGACACTTCTACGAGCAGTACGTC.

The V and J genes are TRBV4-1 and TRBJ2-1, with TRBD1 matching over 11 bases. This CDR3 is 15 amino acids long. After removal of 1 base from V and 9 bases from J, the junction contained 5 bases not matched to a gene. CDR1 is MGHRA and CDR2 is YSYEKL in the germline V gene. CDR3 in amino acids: CASSQGTGGYREQFF. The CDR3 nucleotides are TGCGCCAGCAGCCAAGGGACAGGGGGCTATCGTGAGCAGTTCTTC.

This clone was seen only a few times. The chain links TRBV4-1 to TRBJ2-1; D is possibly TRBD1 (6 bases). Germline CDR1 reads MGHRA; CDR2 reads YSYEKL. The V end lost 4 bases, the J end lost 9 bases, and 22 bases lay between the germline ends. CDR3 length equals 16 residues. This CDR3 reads CASSLEGGARLGEQFF. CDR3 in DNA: TGCGCCAGCAGCCTTGAAGGGGGAGCTAGGCTGGGTGAGCAGTTCTTC.

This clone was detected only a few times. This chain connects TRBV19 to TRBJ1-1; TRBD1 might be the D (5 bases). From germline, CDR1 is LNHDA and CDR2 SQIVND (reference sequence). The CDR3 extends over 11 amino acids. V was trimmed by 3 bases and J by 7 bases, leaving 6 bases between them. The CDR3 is CASSIQGEAFF. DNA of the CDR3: TGTGCCAGTAGTATCCAGGGTGAAGCTTTCTTT.

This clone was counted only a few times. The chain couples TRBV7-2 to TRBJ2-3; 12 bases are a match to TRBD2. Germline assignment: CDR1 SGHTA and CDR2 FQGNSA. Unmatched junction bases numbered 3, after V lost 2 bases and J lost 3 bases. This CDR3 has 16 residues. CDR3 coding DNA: TGTGCCAGCAGCTTATCACTAGCGGGAGGTACAGATACGCAGTATTTT. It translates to CASSLSLAGGTDTQYF.

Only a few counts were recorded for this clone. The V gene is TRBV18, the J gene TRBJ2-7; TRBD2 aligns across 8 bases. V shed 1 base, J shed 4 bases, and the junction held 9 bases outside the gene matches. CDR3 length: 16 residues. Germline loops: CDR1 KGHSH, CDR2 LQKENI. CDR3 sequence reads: CASSPRISGIGYEQYF. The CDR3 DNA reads TGTGCCAGCTCACCACGCATTAGCGGGATAGGTTACGAGCAGTACTTC.

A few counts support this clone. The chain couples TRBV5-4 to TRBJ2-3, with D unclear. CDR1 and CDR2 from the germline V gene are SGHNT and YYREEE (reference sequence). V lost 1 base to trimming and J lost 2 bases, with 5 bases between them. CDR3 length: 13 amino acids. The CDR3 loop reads CASSLQDTDTQYF. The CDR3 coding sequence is TGTGCCAGCAGCTTGCAGGACACAGATACGCAGTATTTT.

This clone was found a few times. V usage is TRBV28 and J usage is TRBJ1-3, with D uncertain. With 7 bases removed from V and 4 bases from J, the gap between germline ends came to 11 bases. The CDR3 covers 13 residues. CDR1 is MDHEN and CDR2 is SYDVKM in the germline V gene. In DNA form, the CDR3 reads TGTGCCAGCATCGTCGGGTCGGGAAACACCATATATTTT. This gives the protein CASIVGSGNTIYF.

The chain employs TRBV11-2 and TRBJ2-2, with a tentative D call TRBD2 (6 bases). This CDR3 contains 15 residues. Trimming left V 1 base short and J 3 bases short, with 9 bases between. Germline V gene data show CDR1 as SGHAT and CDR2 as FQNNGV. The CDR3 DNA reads TGTGCCAGCAGCTTAGCGGGAGCCTACACCGGGGAGCTGTTTTTT. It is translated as CASSLAGAYTGELFF.

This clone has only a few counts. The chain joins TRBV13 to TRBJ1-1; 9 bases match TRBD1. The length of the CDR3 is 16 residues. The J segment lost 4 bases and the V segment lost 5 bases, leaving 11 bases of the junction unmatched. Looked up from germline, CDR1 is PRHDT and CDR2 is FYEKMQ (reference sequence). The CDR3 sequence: CASSLKQGAPGTEAFF. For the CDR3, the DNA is TGTGCCAGCAGCCTGAAACAGGGGGCGCCGGGCACTGAAGCTTTCTTT.

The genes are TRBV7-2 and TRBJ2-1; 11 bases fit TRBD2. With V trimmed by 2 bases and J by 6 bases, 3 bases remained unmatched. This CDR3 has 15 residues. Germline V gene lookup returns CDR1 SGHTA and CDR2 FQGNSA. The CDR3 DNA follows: TGTGCCAGCAGCTTACTAGCGGGAGGTGGCAATGAGCAGTTCTTC. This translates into CASSLLAGGGNEQFF.

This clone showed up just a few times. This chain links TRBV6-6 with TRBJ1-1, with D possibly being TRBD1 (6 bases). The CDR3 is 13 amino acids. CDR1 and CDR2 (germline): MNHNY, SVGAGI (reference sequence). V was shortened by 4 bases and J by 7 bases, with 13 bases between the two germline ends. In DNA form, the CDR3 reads TGTGCCAGCAGTTTCAACAAGGACAGTGAAGCTTTCTTT. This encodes CASSFNKDSEAFF.